The 22 T cell receptor beta chains below were found in one sample sequenced in a study of blood T cell repertoires in COVID-19. Profiling relied on immunoSEQ multiplex PCR, and the TCRdb table lists in-frame clones only, not all of them. Of about 180,000 clones listed, 86% are singletons. Input material: peripheral blood. The receptors stem from a woman aged 25 to 39 with active or convalescent COVID-19.

This clone was picked up a small number of times. This rearrangement joins TRBV7-9 to TRBJ1-3; D may be TRBD1 (5 bases). CDR3 length: 16 residues. Per germline, CDR1 SEHNR and CDR2 FQNEAQ (reference sequence). V was pared by 1 base and J by 0 bases, with 10 bases between. The CDR3 DNA follows: TGTGCCAGCAGCTTAGGACAGCCTAGCTCTGGAAACACCATATATTTT. Its protein product is CASSLGQPSSGNTIYF. Variable domain in full (rest from reference TRBV7-9 and TRBJ1-3): DTGVSQNPRHKITKRGQNVTFRCDPISEHNRLYWYRQTLGQGPEFLTYFQNEAQLEKSRLLSDRFSAERPKGSFSTLEIQRTEQGDSAMYLCASSLGQPSSGNTIYFGEGSWLTVV.

The chain carries TRBV3-1 (or the pseudogene TRBV3-2) and TRBJ2-5, with 12 bases identical to TRBD2. V was pared by 2 bases and J by 5 bases, with 9 bases of the junction left unmatched. The germline CDR1 and CDR2 sequences are LGHDT and YNNKEL (reference sequence). This CDR3 is 17 amino acids long. CDR3 residues: CASSQPHLAGGLETQYF. The CDR3, as DNA: TGTGCCAGCAGCCAACCTCACCTAGCGGGAGGGCTGGAGACCCAGTACTTC.

This clone was detected only once. The rearrangement uses TRBV19 and TRBJ1-4, with D perhaps TRBD1 (5 bases). The CDR3 loop spans 14 amino acids. V gave up 6 bases and J gave up 8 bases, with 16 bases separating them. Germline CDR1 and CDR2: LNHDA and SQIVND (reference sequence). The CDR3 sequence is CASRGGHSLEKLFF. In nucleotides, the CDR3 is TGTGCCAGTAGGGGGGGTCATTCGTTGGAAAAACTGTTTTTT.

This chain connects TRBV24-1 to TRBJ1-4; TRBD1 is a possible D gene (5 bases). The V end was cut by 4 bases, the J end by 8 bases, with 19 bases between. This CDR3 comprises 16 residues. CDR1 KGHDR and CDR2 SFDVKD come from the germline V gene. The CDR3 nucleotides are TGTGCCACCAGTGACCCCCAGGGAAGGGGTCAGGAAAAACTGTTTTTT. Its protein is CATSDPQGRGQEKLFF.

The gene calls are TRBV27 and TRBJ2-1, with 10 bases that match TRBD2. V gave up 4 bases and J gave up 4 bases; unmatched junction bases: 4. This CDR3 comprises 15 residues. Germline loops: CDR1 MNHEY, CDR2 SMNVEV (reference sequence). In nucleotides, the CDR3 is TGTGCCAGCAGTTCCTTAGCGGGGGGATACAATGAGCAGTTCTTC. This gives the protein CASSSLAGGYNEQFF.

J is TRBJ2-2 and V is TRBV30, with a weak D call TRBD2 (5 bases). Germline V gives CDR1 GTSNPN, CDR2 SVGIG (reference sequence). Trimming took 5 bases from V and 1 from J, leaving 11 bases between them. This CDR3 contains 14 residues. CDR3 coding DNA: TGTGCCTGGGTTAGAGGACTGAACACCGGGGAGCTGTTTTTT. Translating gives CAWVRGLNTGELFF.

The chain carries TRBV6-5 and TRBJ1-1, with D possibly matching TRBD1 (6 bases). This CDR3 comprises 14 residues. Germline CDR1 reads MNHEY; CDR2 reads SVGAGI. V shed 7 bases and J shed 5 bases, with 17 bases lying between them. The CDR3 nucleotides are TGTGCCAGCAAACAGGGTTTGGGAAGGACTGAAGCTTTCTTT. This translates into CASKQGLGRTEAFF.

This clone has just one count. The J gene is TRBJ2-1, the V gene TRBV5-4; D call uncertain. The V end was cut by 4 bases, the J end by 8 bases, with 10 bases between. Germline CDR1 SGHNT, CDR2 YYREEE (reference sequence). There are 12 residues in the CDR3. The DNA of the CDR3 is TGTGCCAGCAGCACCCAGGTATATGAGCAGTTCTTC. This sequence encodes CASSTQVYEQFF.

This chain connects TRBV30 to TRBJ2-5, with D unclear. Germline V lookup: CDR1 GTSNPN, CDR2 SVGIG (reference sequence). V lost 4 bases and J lost 5, with 11 bases in between. This CDR3 has 12 amino acids. The DNA for the CDR3 is TGTGCCTGGAATCTGGTCCAGGAGACCCAGTACTTC. It is translated as CAWNLVQETQYF.

The chain recombines TRBV29-1 with TRBJ1-2; 7 nucleotides agree with TRBD1. The CDR3 loop spans 15 amino acids. V lost 5 bases to trimming and J lost 1 base; unmatched junction nucleotides: 10. CDR1 and CDR2 (germline): SQVTM, ANQGSEA. CDR3 region: CSVTGAQTDNYGYTF. The CDR3 bases are TGCAGCGTTACAGGGGCGCAGACTGATAACTATGGCTACACCTTC.

The gene calls are TRBV5-6 and TRBJ2-7, with D perhaps TRBD1 (6 bases). The germline CDR1 and CDR2 sequences are SGHDT and YYEEEE. The CDR3 loop spans 13 amino acids. The germline V and J ends were trimmed by 3 bases and 2 bases, with 9 bases remaining between them. The CDR3 spells CASSSGQTYEQYF. CDR3 coding DNA: TGTGCCAGCAGCTCCGGACAGACCTACGAGCAGTACTTC. The full variable domain, in which reference TRBV5-6 and TRBJ2-7 provide the parts outside the CDR3, is DAGVTQSPTHLIKTRGQQVTLRCSPKSGHDTVSWYQQALGQGPQFIFQYYEEEERQRGNFPDRFSGHQFPNYSSELNVNALLLGDSALYLCASSSGQTYEQYFGPGTRLTVT.

This clone was counted a single time. The V gene is TRBV5-1, the J gene TRBJ2-7, with TRBD2 matching 13 bases. V trimming: 0 bases; J trimming: 2 bases; junction bases outside the gene matches: 8. Per the germline V gene, CDR1 is SGHRS and CDR2 is YFSETQ. The CDR3 is 18 amino acids. The CDR3 DNA reads as TGCGCCAGCAGCTTGGCTACTAGCGGGGGGGCGTCCCCCTACGAGCAGTACTTC. It encodes CASSLATSGGASPYEQYF. Supplemented by reference TRBV5-1 and TRBJ2-7, the full variable domain reads KAGVTQTPRYLIKTRGQQVTLSCSPISGHRSVSWYQQTPGQGLQFLFEYFSETQRNKGNFPGRFSGRQFSNSRSEMNVSTLELGDSALYLCASSLATSGGASPYEQYFGPGTRLTVT.

The chain carries TRBV9 and TRBJ2-1; 8 bases map to TRBD1. Germline lookup yields CDR1 SGDLS and CDR2 YYNGEE. The CDR3 is 14 amino acids. V lost 2 bases to trimming and J lost 3 bases; unmatched junction nucleotides: 1. The CDR3 region has the DNA TGTGCCAGCAGCGTCGGACAGGGCTACAATGAGCAGTTCTTC. Its translation: CASSVGQGYNEQFF.

The chain joins TRBV28 to TRBJ2-1; 10 nucleotides agree with TRBD2. The CDR3 consists of 15 residues. Germline V CDR1 and CDR2: MDHEN, SYDVKM. V lost 1 base, J lost 8 bases, and 5 bases stayed unmatched. The CDR3 loop reads CASSLSLAGGDEQFF. CDR3 in DNA: TGTGCCAGCAGTTTATCCTTAGCGGGAGGCGATGAGCAGTTCTTC.

J is TRBJ2-1 and V is TRBV28; tentatively, D is TRBD2 (6 bases). CDR3 length: 15 residues. The germline gives CDR1 MDHEN, CDR2 SYDVKM. Trimming stripped 3 bases from V and 7 bases from J, with 16 bases between. The CDR3 here is CASSFLRGGRNEQFF. The DNA for the CDR3 is TGTGCCAGCAGTTTTTTGAGGGGTGGGAGGAATGAGCAGTTCTTC.

This clone was seen once. The chain employs TRBV28 and TRBJ2-4, with 11 positions matching TRBD2. CDR1 is MDHEN, CDR2 SYDVKM, per germline. V was pared by 5 bases and J by 8 bases, with 17 bases of the junction left unmatched. CDR3 length: 18 residues. The CDR3 coding sequence is TGTGCCAGCAGTCCCCCGAGGGTAGCGGGAGGGCGGGGGTACATTCAGTACTTC. Encoded protein: CASSPPRVAGGRGYIQYF.

J is TRBJ1-3 and V is TRBV18, with TRBD1 identical over 10 bases. The CDR3 is 16 residues long. Germline assignment: CDR1 KGHSH and CDR2 LQKENI. J was trimmed by 0 bases and V by 6 bases; bases with no gene match: 5. This CDR3 is CASSRGQGGSGNTIYF. The DNA for the CDR3 is TGTGCCAGCTCCCGAGGACAGGGGGGCTCTGGAAACACCATATATTTT.

The chain has TRBV29-1 and TRBJ2-1; TRBD2 is a possible D gene (5 bases). CDR3 size: 16 residues. V was trimmed by 0 bases and J by 0 bases, leaving 12 bases between them. The germline CDR1 and CDR2 sequences are SQVTM and ANQGSEA. DNA for the CDR3: TGCAGCGTTGAAGATCCGGAGCGGCTCTCCTACAATGAGCAGTTCTTC. Amino acids: CSVEDPERLSYNEQFF.

The gene calls are TRBV14 and TRBJ2-1, with 11 bases fitting TRBD2. The CDR3 loop spans 16 amino acids. V shed 3 bases, J shed 4 bases, and the junction held 5 bases outside the gene matches. Looked up from germline, CDR1 is SGHDN and CDR2 is FVKESK. DNA for the CDR3: TGTGCCAGCAGCCACTCGGGACTAGCGGAATACAATGAGCAGTTCTTC. It is translated as CASSHSGLAEYNEQFF.

The chain links TRBV14 to TRBJ2-5, with 9 nucleotides matching TRBD2. V lost 5 bases, J lost 5 bases, and 9 bases stayed unmatched. This CDR3 contains 15 residues. Per germline, CDR1 SGHDN and CDR2 FVKESK. CDR3 nucleotides: TGTGCCAGCAGCAGACTGTCTAGCGGGGATGAGACCCAGTACTTC. This codes for CASSRLSSGDETQYF.

This chain links TRBV29-1 with TRBJ1-1; D is possibly TRBD1 (5 bases). V lost 2 bases and J lost 2, with 9 bases in between. The CDR3 sequence is 13 residues long. Germline values: CDR1 SQVTM, CDR2 ANQGSEA. CDR3 DNA: TGCAGCGTTGAATTGACAGCCAACACTGAAGCTTTCTTT. This translates into CSVELTANTEAFF.

V is TRBV11-3 and J is TRBJ2-5; no reliable D call. The germline V gene has CDR1 SGHNT and CDR2 YENEEA. The CDR3 extends over 14 amino acids. V lost 3 bases to trimming and J lost 0 bases, with 8 bases between them. Written as DNA, the CDR3 is TGTGCCAGCAGCTTTAGCCGTTACCAAGAGACCCAGTACTTC. Translated: CASSFSRYQETQYF.